This TCR beta chain was recovered during a study of CD8 T cells in ankylosing spondylitis. TCRdb itself ran the 5' RACE reads through MiXCR, one entry per CDR3 protein. The repertoire holds about 400,000 distinct CDR3 sequences, with about 20% as singletons. Points from the study as a whole: Clones linked with disease were CD8+ and fairly uncommon in the peripheral blood.

The trim removed 3 bases at V and 4 bases at J, leaving 3 bases unmatched. Per the germline V gene, CDR1 is ENHRY and CDR2 is SYGVKD. This CDR3 comprises 14 residues. Details on this clonotype: The antigen is unknown.

This TCR derives from a male donor with ankylosing spondylitis or in good health (not recorded which). The chain uses TRBV10-3 and TRBJ2-1; 7 bases line up with TRBD1. Material: blood, either unsorted or a sorted T cell fraction (not recorded which). The CDR3 loop is CAISETGEYNEQFF. The CDR3 nucleotides read TGTGCCATCAGTGAAACAGGGGAATACAATGAGCAGTTCTTC.